These 29 T cell receptor beta chains were sequenced from one sample in a study of cytomegalovirus exposure and HLA in healthy donors. The assay was immunoSEQ multiplex PCR, and TCRdb's table has in-frame clones only and misses some. The sample contains around 180,000 clones, about 84% of which appear only once. Sequences were obtained from PBMCs. These receptors were taken from a woman between 18 and 29 years old in good health and CMV-seronegative.

A few counts support this clone. The rearrangement links TRBV7-9 to TRBJ2-7, with D possibly TRBD1 on 5 matching bases. This CDR3 has 13 amino acids. V gave up 5 bases and J gave up 3 bases, with 11 bases separating them. Germline CDR1 is SEHNR and CDR2 is FQNEAQ (reference sequence). CDR3 sequence reads: CASSQTQGYEQYF. The CDR3, as DNA: TGTGCCAGCAGCCAGACTCAGGGCTACGAGCAGTACTTC.

This rearrangement joins TRBV27 to TRBJ2-2, with 11 nucleotides matching TRBD1. CDR3 size: 15 residues. V lost 7 bases to trimming and J lost 6 bases; unmatched junction nucleotides: 7. Germline V gene data show CDR1 as MNHEY and CDR2 as SMNVEV (reference sequence). The CDR3 DNA reads as TGTGCCAGCACCACCCGGACAGGGGGCGCCGGGGAGCTGTTTTTT. The encoded protein is CASTTRTGGAGELFF.

The CDR3 reads CASSQESPYSNQPQHF. The CDR3 bases are TGTGCCAGCAGCCAGGAAAGTCCATATAGCAATCAGCCCCAGCATTTT. V gene TRBV2 combines with J gene TRBJ1-5; no definite D call. Germline V gene data show CDR1 as SNHLY and CDR2 as FYNNEI. V lost 6 bases and J 0 bases, leaving 15 bases between the germline ends. This CDR3 has 16 residues.

The rearrangement links TRBV9 to TRBJ1-2, with 7 positions matching TRBD1. J gave up 4 bases and V 3 bases, and 9 bases lay outside the gene matches. The CDR3 extends over 15 amino acids. Per germline, CDR1 SGDLS and CDR2 YYNGEE. The CDR3 region has the DNA TGTGCCAGCAGCGCAGAAACAGGGGTCCCCTATGGCTACACCTTC. Protein product: CASSAETGVPYGYTF.

V and J are TRBV9 and TRBJ2-3; D is ambiguous. The CDR3 sequence is 14 residues long. The ends were cut back, 3 bases at V and 5 bases at J, with 13 bases in the middle. From germline, CDR1 is SGDLS and CDR2 YYNGEE. The CDR3 reads CASSGRQDRDTQYF. The CDR3 DNA reads as TGTGCCAGCAGCGGGCGCCAGGATCGAGATACGCAGTATTTT.

The rearrangement joins TRBV6-1 to TRBJ1-5; tentative D call: TRBD1 (5 bases). The CDR3 runs 14 residues. Trimming pared 4 bases from V and 5 bases from J, leaving 12 bases between. The germline gives CDR1 MNHNS, CDR2 SASEGT. This CDR3 is CASSVSGSYQPQHF. The DNA for the CDR3 is TGTGCCAGCAGTGTATCAGGGTCTTATCAGCCCCAGCATTTT.

This rearrangement joins TRBV10-3 to TRBJ1-2; D uncertain. Trimming stripped 4 bases from V and 8 bases from J, with 11 bases between. Germline V gene sequence: CDR1 ENHRY, CDR2 SYGVKD. The CDR3 is 12 amino acids. The CDR3 coding sequence is TGTGCCATCAGTGGAGGGCCTGCGGGCTACACCTTC. Encoded protein: CAISGGPAGYTF.

The chain has TRBV19 and TRBJ1-5; perhaps TRBD1 as D (6 bases). Germline V gene data show CDR1 as LNHDA and CDR2 as SQIVND (reference sequence). The V and J ends lost 5 bases and 0 bases respectively, with 14 bases between them. This CDR3 is built from 16 residues. CDR3 loop: CASSRNTGYSNQPQHF. CDR3 nucleotide sequence: TGTGCCAGTAGTCGCAATACAGGGTATAGCAATCAGCCCCAGCATTTT.

The rearrangement joins TRBV25-1 to TRBJ1-2, with D maybe TRBD1 (5 bases). V lost 5 bases, J lost 13 bases, and 20 bases lay in between. CDR3 length: 13 residues. The germline V gene encodes CDR1 MGHDK and CDR2 SYGVNS. The CDR3 region is CASSQKVAGRCTF. The CDR3 coding sequence is TGTGCCAGCAGTCAAAAGGTGGCAGGGAGGTGCACCTTC.

This chain uses TRBV4-2 with TRBJ1-1, with 9 bases matching TRBD1. The CDR3 is 14 amino acids. In germline, CDR1 is LGHNA, CDR2 YNFKEQ. Trimming cost V 3 bases and J 8 bases; bases outside gene matches: 7. CDR3: CASSHPGQGLEAFF. In DNA, the CDR3 is TGTGCCAGCAGCCACCCGGGACAGGGATTAGAAGCTTTCTTT.

V is TRBV2 and J is TRBJ1-2; D unclear. The CDR3 length is 13 residues. Looked up from germline, CDR1 is SNHLY and CDR2 is FYNNEI. Trimming removed 0 bases at V and 8 bases at J, with 10 bases between. The CDR3, as DNA: TGTGCCAGCAGTGAAGCGAGAGGGAGCGGCTACACCTTC. Its translation is CASSEARGSGYTF.

This clone showed up just a few times. This chain links TRBV7-6 with TRBJ2-5, with 11 bases lining up with TRBD2. Germline CDR1 reads SGHVS; CDR2 reads FNYEAQ. V lost 6 bases, J lost 2 bases, and 5 bases stayed unmatched. CDR3 size: 15 residues. The CDR3 region has the DNA TGTGCCAGCAGACCTTCTAGCGGGGGGCAAGAGACCCAGTACTTC. Protein product: CASRPSSGGQETQYF.

This clone was recorded a few times. The chain links TRBV7-9 to TRBJ1-2, with 11 bases fitting TRBD1. The CDR3 sequence is 13 residues long. CDR1 and CDR2 from the germline V gene are SEHNR and FQNEAQ (reference sequence). V was clipped by 8 bases and J by 7 bases; unmatched bases: 6. The CDR3 protein is CASGGTGGSGYTF. In DNA form, the CDR3 reads TGTGCCAGCGGGGGGACAGGGGGAAGTGGCTACACCTTC.

This chain uses TRBV4-2 with TRBJ2-3, with D maybe TRBD1 (5 bases). Germline V lookup: CDR1 LGHNA, CDR2 YNFKEQ. Trimming shortened V by 0 bases and J by 0 bases, and 16 bases separated the two germline ends. CDR3 size: 18 residues. CDR3 nucleotide sequence: TGTGCCAGCAGCCAAGAAATCGGAAGTGGGGCGAGCACAGATACGCAGTATTTT. Amino acid sequence: CASSQEIGSGASTDTQYF.

The chain employs TRBV5-1 and TRBJ1-1; tentative D call: TRBD1 (6 bases). The length of the CDR3 is 15 residues. In germline, CDR1 is SGHRS, CDR2 YFSETQ. Deletions cut 4 bases from V and 4 bases from J, with 17 bases between. The chain's CDR3 is CASSSQTGVGTEAFF. The CDR3 DNA reads as TGCGCCAGCAGCAGCCAGACAGGAGTGGGCACTGAAGCTTTCTTT.

V gene TRBV5-6 combines with J gene TRBJ2-7; the match to TRBD1 covers 9 bases. V gave up 0 bases and J gave up 6 bases; unmatched junction bases: 4. Germline assignment: CDR1 SGHDT and CDR2 YYEEEE. There are 14 residues in the CDR3. The CDR3 loop is CASSLVDRGREQYF. The DNA for the CDR3 is TGTGCCAGCAGCTTGGTGGACAGGGGTCGCGAGCAGTACTTC.

The genes are TRBV29-1 and TRBJ2-1; 7 bases match TRBD2. V shed 5 bases, J shed 0 bases, and the junction held 16 bases outside the gene matches. This CDR3 spans 18 amino acids. CDR1 is SQVTM and CDR2 is ANQGSEA in the germline V gene. The CDR3 DNA reads TGCAGCGTTAACTCTAAAGAGGCTAGCGGAAACTCCTACAATGAGCAGTTCTTC. Its translation is CSVNSKEASGNSYNEQFF.

This chain joins TRBV30 and TRBJ1-2; possibly TRBD1 for D (6 bases). The CDR3 has 13 amino acids. CDR1 and CDR2 (germline): GTSNPN, SVGIG (reference sequence). Trimming removed 2 bases from V and 7 bases from J, with 14 bases in between. CDR3 amino acids: CAWSTNRVAGYTF. CDR3 bases: TGTGCCTGGAGTACGAACAGGGTTGCTGGCTACACCTTC.

The chain couples TRBV29-1 to TRBJ1-2; D not certain. Germline CDR1 and CDR2: SQVTM and ANQGSEA. This CDR3 is built from 12 residues. The V end lost 3 bases, the J end lost 7 bases, and 12 bases lay between the germline ends. CDR3 sequence: CSVDSSPGGYTF. The CDR3 region has the DNA TGCAGCGTTGATAGCTCCCCCGGTGGCTACACCTTC.

The chain employs TRBV11-3 and TRBJ2-1; 14 positions match TRBD2. Germline V gives CDR1 SGHNT, CDR2 YENEEA. The junction had 4 bases not matched to a gene; V was cut back by 5 bases and J by 7 bases. The CDR3 runs 15 residues. The CDR3 spells CASSIRTSGRNEQFF. The CDR3 DNA follows: TGTGCCAGCAGCATACGGACTAGCGGGAGGAATGAGCAGTTCTTC.

This clone was detected once. J is TRBJ1-2 and V is TRBV5-6, with D possibly being TRBD1 (5 bases). Germline V CDR1 and CDR2: SGHDT, YYEEEE. This CDR3 has 15 residues. Deletions cut 4 bases from V and 3 bases from J, with 16 bases between. The CDR3 DNA follows: TGTGCCAGCAGCGGACGACAGCGGGGGGACTATGGCTACACCTTC. Translating it yields CASSGRQRGDYGYTF.

The CDR3 sequence is CASSPLMGGNTEAFF. DNA of the CDR3: TGTGCCAGCAGTCCCCTAATGGGGGGGAACACTGAAGCTTTCTTT. The chain employs TRBV7-3 and TRBJ1-1, with D tentatively TRBD1 (5 bases). Looked up from germline, CDR1 is SGHTA and CDR2 is FQGTGA. Trimming cost V 6 bases and J 1 base, with 15 bases left between them. The CDR3 runs 15 residues.

This CDR3 is CASSLGGDNYGYTF. CDR3 bases: TGCGCCAGCAGCTTAGGAGGCGATAACTATGGCTACACCTTC. The genes are TRBV5-1 and TRBJ1-2; D gene ambiguous. Trimming shortened V by 2 bases and J by 1 base, and 9 bases separated the two germline ends. CDR3 length equals 14 residues. The germline V gene has CDR1 SGHRS and CDR2 YFSETQ.

On this clone: This sample includes further DNA sequences coding for the same CDR3. This chain uses TRBV18 with TRBJ1-1; tentative D call: TRBD1 (5 bases). Germline values: CDR1 KGHSH, CDR2 LQKENI. V gave up 1 base and J gave up 2 bases, with 8 bases separating them. The CDR3 runs to 14 residues. The CDR3 sequence is CASSPQGTNTEAFF. Written as DNA, the CDR3 is TGTGCCAGCTCACCACAAGGGACTAACACTGAAGCTTTCTTT.

This rearrangement joins TRBV7-8 to TRBJ1-1; D perhaps matches TRBD1 (6 bases). The V gene's germline CDR1 is SGHVS and CDR2 FQNEAQ. The CDR3 is made up of 13 amino acids. V lost 1 base, J lost 8 bases, and 11 bases lay in between. CDR3 coding DNA: TGTGCCAGCAGCTTAGGAGGGGGGGCGGAAGCTTTCTTT. Residues: CASSLGGGAEAFF. Combining the CDR3 with reference TRBV7-8 and TRBJ1-1 gives the whole variable domain GAGVSQSPRYKVAKRGQDVALRCDPISGHVSLFWYQQALGQGPEFLTYFQNEAQLDKSGLPSDRFFAERPEGSVSTLKIQRTQQEDSAVYLCASSLGGGAEAFFGQGTRLTVV.

The CDR3 region is CASSASPDTRLLNEQFF. For the CDR3, the DNA is TGTGCCAGCAGCGCCAGCCCGGACACGCGCCTCTTAAATGAGCAGTTCTTC. This rearrangement joins TRBV7-9 to TRBJ2-1, with D possibly TRBD1 on 5 matching bases. CDR3 size: 17 residues. The germline gives CDR1 SEHNR, CDR2 FQNEAQ (reference sequence). V was shortened by 5 bases and J by 7 bases, with 24 bases between the two germline ends.

The V call is TRBV6-6, the J call TRBJ1-3; D perhaps matches TRBD1 (5 bases). This CDR3 spans 13 amino acids. Germline lookup yields CDR1 MNHNY and CDR2 SVGAGI (reference sequence). The ends were cut back, 7 bases at V and 5 bases at J, with 12 bases in the middle. The CDR3 DNA sequence: TGTGCCAGCAATACCCAGGGTAGAAACACCATATATTTT. Residues: CASNTQGRNTIYF.

The rearrangement joins TRBV11-2 to TRBJ2-3; perhaps TRBD2 as D (5 bases). The germline V gene has CDR1 SGHAT and CDR2 FQNNGV. This CDR3 comprises 15 residues. The V end was cut by 5 bases, the J end by 4 bases, with 16 bases between. The CDR3 spells CASSTITSFADTQYF. Here the CDR3 DNA reads TGTGCCAGCAGCACAATTACTAGTTTCGCAGATACGCAGTATTTT.

The V and J genes are TRBV11-3 and TRBJ2-3, with D possibly being TRBD1 (6 bases). Deletions cut 1 base from V and 2 bases from J, with 13 bases between. The germline V gene has CDR1 SGHNT and CDR2 YENEEA. This CDR3 has 16 residues. CDR3: CASSLGGTSHTDTQYF. The CDR3, as DNA: TGTGCCAGCAGCTTAGGAGGGACAAGTCACACAGATACGCAGTATTTT.